The T cell receptor (beta chain) described here comes from a study of blood T cell repertoires in COVID-19. Study in general: Nucleic acid was either cDNA or gDNA, and it came from T cells, B-cell-depleted T cells, or PBMCs.

The data were produced by immunoSEQ multiplex PCR, yet TCRdb's version contains in-frame clones alone and is incomplete. This repertoire shows roughly 140,000 clones, 70% to 90% found once; its top ten account for more than 2%. On this clone itself: The junction and the germline gene differ at one end; a read error may be behind it. Other DNA sequences in this specimen translate into the identical CDR3.

The sample consisted of peripheral blood. This TCR derives from a woman between 65 and 79 years old with acute or convalescent COVID-19.

The CDR3 region has the DNA TGCGCCAGCAGTCCCGGGACAACGAACACTGGGGAGCTGTTTTTT. Protein: CASSPGTTNTGELFF. This sequence joins TRBV10-2 and TRBJ2-2; the D gene is possibly TRBD1 (6 bases). The CDR3 runs to 15 residues. From germline, CDR1 is WSHSY and CDR2 SAAADI.